The 5 T cell receptor beta chains below all came from one sample that was sequenced in a study of cytotoxic CD8 clonotypes in ibrutinib-treated CLL. TCRdb keeps only in-frame clones here, not all; method: immunoSEQ multiplex PCR. The sample records approximately 190,000 clones, roughly three quarters being singletons. Source: PBMCs, taken after 12 months of ibrutinib treatment. Source of these receptors: a human donor with chronic lymphocytic leukemia.

The chain links TRBV6-5 to TRBJ1-5; 7 nucleotides agree with TRBD1. CDR3 size: 15 residues. V was pared by 5 bases and J by 2 bases, with 6 bases of the junction left unmatched. CDR1 and CDR2 (germline): MNHEY, SVGAGI. The CDR3 DNA reads as TGTGCCAGCAGTGGGGCCGGGACAGGCAATCAGCCCCAGCATTTT. Amino acid sequence: CASSGAGTGNQPQHF.

A few counts support this clone. The rearrangement uses TRBV28 and TRBJ1-4; 9 bases map to TRBD1. This CDR3 spans 17 amino acids. Trimming cost V 6 bases and J 4 bases; bases outside gene matches: 12. The germline V gene encodes CDR1 MDHEN and CDR2 SYDVKM. The CDR3 region is CASRAGQGTTYNEKLFF. The CDR3 region has the DNA TGTGCCAGCAGAGCAGGACAGGGGACTACATATAATGAAAAACTGTTTTTT.

This clone was found a few times. V and J are TRBV5-5 and TRBJ2-7; D may be TRBD1 or TRBD2 (6 bases each). Germline CDR1 reads SGHKS; CDR2 reads YYEKEE (reference sequence). There are 13 residues in the CDR3. V was pared by 4 bases and J by 3 bases, with 11 bases between. The CDR3 nucleotides are TGTGCCAGCAGCGTGGAGGGGGACTACGAGCAGTACTTC. This translates into CASSVEGDYEQYF.

The chain recombines TRBV7-3 with TRBJ1-1; D is unresolved. Deletions cut 2 bases from V and 5 bases from J, with 9 bases between. In germline, CDR1 is SGHTA, CDR2 FQGTGA. This CDR3 spans 13 amino acids. The CDR3 nucleotides are TGTGCCAGCAGCTTATTGTCTGAGACTGAAGCTTTCTTT. Translation: CASSLLSETEAFF.

The sample holds a few counts of this clone. The rearrangement joins TRBV9 to TRBJ2-7; D may be TRBD1 or TRBD2 (6 bases each). CDR1 and CDR2 from the germline V gene are SGDLS and YYNGEE. Trimming pared 0 bases from V and 0 bases from J, leaving 13 bases between. The CDR3 has 16 amino acids. CDR3 residues: CASSVGGAGNSYEQYF. In nucleotides, the CDR3 is TGTGCCAGCAGCGTAGGGGGGGCAGGGAACTCCTACGAGCAGTACTTC.